Given below is one T cell receptor (beta chain) in context. Its antigen remains unidentified. Repertoires were generated with immunoSEQ multiplex PCR, while TCRdb's copy carries only in-frame clones and drops some. Found here are approximately 120,000 clones, around nine tenths of them singletons; the top ten hold about a sixth. This CDR3 comprises 11 residues. The germline gives CDR1 LNHNV, CDR2 YYDKDF (reference sequence). The V gene lost 8 bases and the J gene lost 8 bases, with 12 bases spanning the gap. This entry is derived from a study of T cell responses to AZD1222 COVID-19 vaccine. General observations from the study: Nearly half of unique spike-specific TCRs reportedly avoided B.1.351 and B.1.1.7 mutated regions.

The J gene is TRBJ1-1, the V gene TRBV15, with unresolved D. The TCR originated in an adult in good health. The sample consisted of peripheral blood, taken on day 0 of AZD1222 vaccination. The CDR3 protein is CATALEQEAFF. The CDR3 DNA is TGTGCCACCGCCCTCGAACAGGAAGCTTTCTTT. Together with reference TRBV15 and TRBJ1-1, the CDR3 gives the full variable domain: DAMVIQNPRYQVTQFGKPVTLSCSQTLNHNVMYWYQQKSSQAPKLLFHYYDKDFNNEADTPDNFQSRRPNTSFCFLDIRSPGLGDTAMYLCATALEQEAFFGQGTRLTVV.